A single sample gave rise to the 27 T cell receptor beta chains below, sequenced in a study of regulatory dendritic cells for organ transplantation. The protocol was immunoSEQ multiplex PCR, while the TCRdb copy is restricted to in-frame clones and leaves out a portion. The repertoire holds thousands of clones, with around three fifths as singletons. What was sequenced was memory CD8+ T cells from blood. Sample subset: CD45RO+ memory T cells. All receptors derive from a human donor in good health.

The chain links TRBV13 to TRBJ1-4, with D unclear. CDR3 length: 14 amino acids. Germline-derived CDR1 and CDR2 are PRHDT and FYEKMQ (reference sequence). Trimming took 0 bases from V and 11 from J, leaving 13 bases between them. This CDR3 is CASSLGPRVEKLFF. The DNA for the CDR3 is TGTGCCAGCAGCTTAGGCCCCCGGGTCGAGAAACTGTTTTTT. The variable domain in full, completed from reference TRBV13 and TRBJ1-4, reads AAGVIQSPRHLIKEKRETATLKCYPIPRHDTVYWYQQGPGQDPQFLISFYEKMQSDKGSIPDRFSAQQFSDYHSELNMSSLELGDSALYFCASSLGPRVEKLFFGSGTQLSVL.

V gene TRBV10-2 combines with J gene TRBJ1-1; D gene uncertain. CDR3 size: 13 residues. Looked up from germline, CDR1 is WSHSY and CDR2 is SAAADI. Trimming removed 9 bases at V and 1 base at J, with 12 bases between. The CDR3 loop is CASQIYTNTEAFF. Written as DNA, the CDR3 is TGCGCCAGTCAAATTTACACGAACACTGAAGCTTTCTTT.

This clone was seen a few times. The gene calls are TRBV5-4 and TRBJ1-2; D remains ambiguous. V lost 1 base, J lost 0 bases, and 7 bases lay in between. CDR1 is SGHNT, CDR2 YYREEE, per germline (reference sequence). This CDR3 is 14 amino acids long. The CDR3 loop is CASSLTGANYGYTF. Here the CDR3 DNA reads TGTGCCAGCAGCTTGACCGGAGCTAACTATGGCTACACCTTC.

CDR3 residues: CAISVEQGINTGELFF. In DNA form, the CDR3 reads TGTGCCATCAGTGTGGAACAGGGGATTAACACCGGGGAGCTGTTTTTT. The V and J genes are TRBV10-3 and TRBJ2-2; 7 nucleotides match TRBD1. The CDR3 is 16 amino acids. V shed 4 bases, J shed 2 bases, and the junction held 7 bases outside the gene matches. CDR1 and CDR2 (germline): ENHRY, SYGVKD.

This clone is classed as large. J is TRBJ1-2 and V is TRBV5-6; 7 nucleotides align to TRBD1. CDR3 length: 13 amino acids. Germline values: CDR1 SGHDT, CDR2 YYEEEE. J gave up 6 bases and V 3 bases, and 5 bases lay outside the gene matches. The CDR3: CASSSTGVHGYTF. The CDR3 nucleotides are TGTGCCAGCAGCTCTACAGGGGTACATGGCTACACCTTC. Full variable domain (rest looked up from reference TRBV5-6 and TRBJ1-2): DAGVTQSPTHLIKTRGQQVTLRCSPKSGHDTVSWYQQALGQGPQFIFQYYEEEERQRGNFPDRFSGHQFPNYSSELNVNALLLGDSALYLCASSSTGVHGYTFGSGTRLTVV.

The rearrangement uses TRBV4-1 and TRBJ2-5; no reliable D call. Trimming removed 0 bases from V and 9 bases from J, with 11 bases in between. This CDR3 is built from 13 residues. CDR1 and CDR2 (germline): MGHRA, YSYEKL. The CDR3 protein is CASSQDSTESQYF. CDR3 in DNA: TGCGCCAGCAGCCAAGATTCAACGGAGTCCCAGTACTTC.

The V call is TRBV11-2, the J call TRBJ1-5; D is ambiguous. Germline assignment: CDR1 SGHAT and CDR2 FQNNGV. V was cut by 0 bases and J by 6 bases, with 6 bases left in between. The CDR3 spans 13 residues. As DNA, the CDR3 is TGTGCCAGCAGCTTAGAACTTGGTCAGCCCCAGCATTTT. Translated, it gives CASSLELGQPQHF.

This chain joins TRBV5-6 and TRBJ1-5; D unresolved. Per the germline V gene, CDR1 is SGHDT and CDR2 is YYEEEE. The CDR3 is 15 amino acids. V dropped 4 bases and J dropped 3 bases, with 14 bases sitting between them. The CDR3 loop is CASSRTGIYNQPQHF. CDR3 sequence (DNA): TGTGCCAGCAGCCGGACGGGAATCTACAATCAGCCCCAGCATTTT.

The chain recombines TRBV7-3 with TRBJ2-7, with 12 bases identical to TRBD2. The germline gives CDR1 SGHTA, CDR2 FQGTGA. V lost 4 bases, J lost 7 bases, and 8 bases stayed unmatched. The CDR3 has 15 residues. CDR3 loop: CASSSGLAGFGEQYF. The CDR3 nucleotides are TGTGCCAGCAGCTCCGGACTAGCGGGGTTTGGTGAGCAGTACTTC. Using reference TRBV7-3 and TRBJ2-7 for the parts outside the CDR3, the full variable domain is GAGVSQTPSNKVTEKGKYVELRCDPISGHTALYWYRQSLGQGPEFLIYFQGTGAADDSGLPNDRFFAVRPEGSVSTLKIQRTERGDSAVYLCASSSGLAGFGEQYFGPGTRLTVT.

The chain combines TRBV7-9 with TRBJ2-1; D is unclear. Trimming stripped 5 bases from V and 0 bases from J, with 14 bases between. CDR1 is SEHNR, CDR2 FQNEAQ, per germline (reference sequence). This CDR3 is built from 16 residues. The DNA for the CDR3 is TGTGCCAGCAGCAACATGGAACAGAGCTCCTACAATGAGCAGTTCTTC. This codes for CASSNMEQSSYNEQFF. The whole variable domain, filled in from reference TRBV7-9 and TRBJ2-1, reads DTGVSQNPRHKITKRGQNVTFRCDPISEHNRLYWYRQTLGQGPEFLTYFQNEAQLEKSRLLSDRFSAERPKGSFSTLEIQRTEQGDSAMYLCASSNMEQSSYNEQFFGPGTRLTVL.

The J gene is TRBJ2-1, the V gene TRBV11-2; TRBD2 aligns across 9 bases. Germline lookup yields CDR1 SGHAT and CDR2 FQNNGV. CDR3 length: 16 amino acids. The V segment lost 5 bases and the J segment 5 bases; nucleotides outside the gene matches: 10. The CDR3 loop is CASSAPGTSWDNEQFF. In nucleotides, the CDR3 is TGTGCCAGCAGCGCCCCCGGGACTAGCTGGGACAATGAGCAGTTCTTC.

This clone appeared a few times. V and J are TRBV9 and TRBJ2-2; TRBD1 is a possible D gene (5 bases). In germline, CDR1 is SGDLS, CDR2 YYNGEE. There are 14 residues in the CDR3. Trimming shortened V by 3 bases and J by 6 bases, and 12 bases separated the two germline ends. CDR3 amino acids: CASSAPRQSGELFF. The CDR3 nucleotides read TGTGCCAGCAGCGCTCCCCGACAGTCCGGGGAGCTGTTTTTT. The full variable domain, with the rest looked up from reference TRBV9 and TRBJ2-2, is DSGVTQTPKHLITATGQRVTLRCSPRSGDLSVYWYQQSLDQGLQFLIQYYNGEERAKGNILERFSAQQFPDLHSELNLSSLELGDSALYFCASSAPRQSGELFFGEGSRLTVL.

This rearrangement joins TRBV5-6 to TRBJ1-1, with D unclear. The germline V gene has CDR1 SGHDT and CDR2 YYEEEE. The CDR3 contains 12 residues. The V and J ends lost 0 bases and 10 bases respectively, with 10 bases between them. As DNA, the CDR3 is TGTGCCAGCAGCTTGGGCCTCGGGTTAGCTTTCTTT. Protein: CASSLGLGLAFF.

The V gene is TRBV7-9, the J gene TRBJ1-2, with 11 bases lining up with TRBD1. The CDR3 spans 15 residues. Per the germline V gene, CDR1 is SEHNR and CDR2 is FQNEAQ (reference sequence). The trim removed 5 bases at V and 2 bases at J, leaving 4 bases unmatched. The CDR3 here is CASSRGTGGNYGYTF. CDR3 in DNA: TGTGCCAGCAGCAGGGGGACAGGGGGAAACTATGGCTACACCTTC.

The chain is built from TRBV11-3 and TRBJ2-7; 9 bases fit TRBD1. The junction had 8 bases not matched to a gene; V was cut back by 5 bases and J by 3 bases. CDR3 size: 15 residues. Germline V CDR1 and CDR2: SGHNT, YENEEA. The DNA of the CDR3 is TGTGCCAGCAGCCACGGGACAGGGTGGGTCTACGAGCAGTACTTC. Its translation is CASSHGTGWVYEQYF.

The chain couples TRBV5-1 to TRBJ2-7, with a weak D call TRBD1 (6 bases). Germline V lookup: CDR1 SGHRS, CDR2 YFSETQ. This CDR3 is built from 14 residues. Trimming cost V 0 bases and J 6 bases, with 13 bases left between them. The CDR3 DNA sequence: TGCGCCAGCAGCTTGGTTCAGGGGACGGCCGAGCAGTACTTC. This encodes CASSLVQGTAEQYF.

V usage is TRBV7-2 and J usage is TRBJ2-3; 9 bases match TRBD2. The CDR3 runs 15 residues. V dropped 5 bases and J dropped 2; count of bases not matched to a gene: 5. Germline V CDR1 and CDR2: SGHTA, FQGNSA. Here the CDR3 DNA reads TGTGCCAGCAGCATTCTAGCGGGGTTCACAGATACGCAGTATTTT. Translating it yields CASSILAGFTDTQYF. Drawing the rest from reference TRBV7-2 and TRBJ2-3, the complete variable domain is GAGVSQSPSNKVTEKGKDVELRCDPISGHTALYWYRQSLGQGLEFLIYFQGNSAPDKSGLPSDRFSAERTGGSVSTLTIQRTQQEDSAVYLCASSILAGFTDTQYFGPGTRLTVL.

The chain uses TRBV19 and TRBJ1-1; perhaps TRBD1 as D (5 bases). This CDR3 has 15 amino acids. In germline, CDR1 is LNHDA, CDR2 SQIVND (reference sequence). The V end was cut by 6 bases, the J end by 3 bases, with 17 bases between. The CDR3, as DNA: TGTGCCAGTAGGTGGGCAGGGTACTTGGACACTGAAGCTTTCTTT. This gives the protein CASRWAGYLDTEAFF.

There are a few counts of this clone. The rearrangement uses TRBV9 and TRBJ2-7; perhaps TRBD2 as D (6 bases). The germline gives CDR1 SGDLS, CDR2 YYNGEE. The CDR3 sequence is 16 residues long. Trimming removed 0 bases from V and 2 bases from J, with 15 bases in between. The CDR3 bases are TGTGCCAGCAGCGTAGGGGAGGTAAGCCCCCCCTACGAGCAGTACTTC. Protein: CASSVGEVSPPYEQYF. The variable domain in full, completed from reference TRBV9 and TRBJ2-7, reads DSGVTQTPKHLITATGQRVTLRCSPRSGDLSVYWYQQSLDQGLQFLIQYYNGEERAKGNILERFSAQQFPDLHSELNLSSLELGDSALYFCASSVGEVSPPYEQYFGPGTRLTVT.

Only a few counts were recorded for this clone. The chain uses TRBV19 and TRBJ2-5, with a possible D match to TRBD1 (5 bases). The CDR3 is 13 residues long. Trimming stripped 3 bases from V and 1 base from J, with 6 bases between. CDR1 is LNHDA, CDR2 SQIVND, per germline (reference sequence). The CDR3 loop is CASSMTVQETQYF. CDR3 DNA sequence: TGTGCCAGTAGTATGACAGTCCAAGAGACCCAGTACTTC.

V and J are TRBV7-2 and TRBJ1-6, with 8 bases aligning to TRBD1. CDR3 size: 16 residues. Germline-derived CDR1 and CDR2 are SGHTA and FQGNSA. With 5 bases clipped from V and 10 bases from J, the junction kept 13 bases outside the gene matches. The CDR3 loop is CASSLDRVQSRSPLHF. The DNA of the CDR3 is TGTGCCAGCAGCCTGGACAGGGTACAATCTCGGTCACCCCTCCACTTT.

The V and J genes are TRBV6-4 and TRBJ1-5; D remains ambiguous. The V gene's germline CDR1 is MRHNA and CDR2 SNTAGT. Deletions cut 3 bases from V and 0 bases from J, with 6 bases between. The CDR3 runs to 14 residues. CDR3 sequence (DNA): TGTGCCAGCAGTGAACAGTATAGCAATCAGCCCCAGCATTTT. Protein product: CASSEQYSNQPQHF.

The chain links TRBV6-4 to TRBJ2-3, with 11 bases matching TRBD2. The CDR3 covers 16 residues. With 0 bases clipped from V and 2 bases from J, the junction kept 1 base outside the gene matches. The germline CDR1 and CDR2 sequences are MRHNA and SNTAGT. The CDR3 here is CASSDSSGGDTDTQYF. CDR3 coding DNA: TGTGCCAGCAGTGACTCTAGCGGGGGGGACACAGATACGCAGTATTTT.

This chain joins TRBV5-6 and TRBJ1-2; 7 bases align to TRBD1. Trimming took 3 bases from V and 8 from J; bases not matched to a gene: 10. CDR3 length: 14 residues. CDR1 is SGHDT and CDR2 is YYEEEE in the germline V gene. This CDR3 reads CASSSRPLTGGYTF. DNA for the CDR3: TGTGCCAGCAGCTCCAGACCATTGACAGGGGGCTACACCTTC. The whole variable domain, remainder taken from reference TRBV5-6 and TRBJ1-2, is DAGVTQSPTHLIKTRGQQVTLRCSPKSGHDTVSWYQQALGQGPQFIFQYYEEEERQRGNFPDRFSGHQFPNYSSELNVNALLLGDSALYLCASSSRPLTGGYTFGSGTRLTVV.

This chain's CDR3 is CASSQEGGPNTGELFF. CDR3 DNA sequence: TGCGCCAGCAGCCAAGAGGGAGGACCGAACACCGGGGAGCTGTTTTTT. The rearrangement uses TRBV4-1 and TRBJ2-2, with a weak D call TRBD2 (6 bases). This CDR3 comprises 16 residues. The germline CDR1 and CDR2 sequences are MGHRA and YSYEKL. V gave up 0 bases and J gave up 0 bases, with 8 bases separating them.

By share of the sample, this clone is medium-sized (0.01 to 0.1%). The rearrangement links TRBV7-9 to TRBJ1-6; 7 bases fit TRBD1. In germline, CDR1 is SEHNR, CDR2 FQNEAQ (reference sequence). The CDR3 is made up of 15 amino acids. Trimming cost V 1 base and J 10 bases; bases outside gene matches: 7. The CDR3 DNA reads TGTGCCAGCAGCTTAGGGGCAGGGGGAGACTCACCCCTCCACTTT. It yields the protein CASSLGAGGDSPLHF.

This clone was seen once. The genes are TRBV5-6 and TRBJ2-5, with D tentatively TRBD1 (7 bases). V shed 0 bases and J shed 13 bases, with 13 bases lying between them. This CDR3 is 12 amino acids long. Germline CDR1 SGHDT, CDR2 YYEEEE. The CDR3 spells CASSLATGEAYF. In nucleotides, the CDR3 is TGTGCCAGCAGCTTGGCAACAGGGGAGGCGTACTTC.